This is a list of T cell receptor beta chains from one sample in a study of shared clonotypes between healthy human individuals. Clones were sequenced by immunoSEQ multiplex PCR, and TCRdb holds only the in-frame ones, with some missing. Of some 2,100,000 clones listed, approximately 96% are singletons. Sequenced material: naive CD4+ T cells sorted from blood. Receptor source: a man aged 18 to 29 in good health. Both conserved end residues are trimmed from each CDR3. The order of the fields is clone size, V gene, J gene, CDR3 protein. Size tells how often a clone was seen (once, few, many) or the class of an expanded clone, and some rows leave it out.

once	TRBV5-1	TRBJ2-1	ASSLEGTLSYNEQF
NA	TRBV7-2	TRBJ2-4	ASSSINGGPLAKNIQY
NA	TRBV4-1	TRBJ2-1	ASSPYAFGSYNEQF
NA	TRBV12-5	TRBJ1-4	ASAAWRATNEKLF
NA	TRBV4-1	TRBJ1-1	ASSQVPHMNTEAF
NA	TRBV7-2	TRBJ2-1	ASTDYNEQF
NA	TRBV6-1	TRBJ1-2	ASSVTGDNYGYT
NA	TRBV6-5	TRBJ2-5	ASSYDRGGETQY
NA	TRBV28	TRBJ2-7	ASTSGVSSYEQY
NA	TRBV7-9	TRBJ1-2	ASSSGQGGYGYT
NA	TRBV14	TRBJ2-2	ASSPASVAGELF
NA	TRBV10-2	TRBJ1-2	ASTLEGTDGYT
NA	TRBV18	TRBJ2-7	ASSPTGLPSYEQY
NA	TRBV6-1	TRBJ1-5	ASSAITGLQPQH
NA	TRBV30	TRBJ2-3	AWSVESGGMDTQY
NA	TRBV5-1	TRBJ2-2	ASSPPDQGNTGELF
once	TRBV6-5	TRBJ2-7	ASSSDGLGSYEQY
NA	TRBV7-8	TRBJ2-7	ASSWDQSEQY
NA	TRBV2	TRBJ1-1	ASSQNTEAF
NA	TRBV29-1	TRBJ2-5	SVENPGRGYQETQY
NA	TRBV10-3	TRBJ1-1	AISEWGERTEAF
NA	TRBV4-1	TRBJ1-2	ASSQGQGSIYGYT
NA	TRBV9	TRBJ2-7	ASSARAGSSTYEQY
NA	TRBV18	TRBJ1-2	ASSQGSGPWA
NA	TRBV30	TRBJ2-7	AWSVRGYEQY
NA	TRBV19	TRBJ1-2	ASSMPSAPYGYT
NA	TRBV7-9	TRBJ2-5	ASRAGTGQETQY
NA	TRBV28	TRBJ1-1	ASSETNTEAF
NA	TRBV6-5	TRBJ1-1	ASSYQTGKAF
NA	TRBV5-1	TRBJ2-3	ASSLAPGNTDTQY
NA	TRBV30	TRBJ2-7	AWMGIPYEQY
NA	TRBV27	TRBJ2-1	ASSFRDIRHNEQF
once	TRBV10-1	TRBJ2-7	ASSRPSGSSYEQY
NA	TRBV5-1	TRBJ2-2	ASSSGQNTGELF
NA	TRBV7-9	TRBJ1-4	ASSLYPQGINEKLF
NA	TRBV30	TRBJ1-4	AWSVAGYGELF
NA	TRBV29-1	TRBJ2-3	SGRGLGGDTQY
NA	TRBV6-6	TRBJ1-1	ASSYGGNTEAF
NA	TRBV28	TRBJ1-5	ASSTGTVNQPQH
NA	TRBV6-5	TRBJ1-6	ATAGVYNSPLH